The 25 T cell receptor beta chains listed next were all sequenced from one sample in a study of blood T cell repertoires in COVID-19. Method: immunoSEQ multiplex PCR; TCRdb's copy keeps in-frame clones and lacks some. The repertoire holds tens of thousands of clones, with roughly 80% as singletons. The source material was peripheral blood. These receptors came from a woman aged 60-75 years with acute or convalescent COVID-19.

The V call is TRBV19, the J call TRBJ1-4; D perhaps matches TRBD1 (5 bases). The V and J ends lost 8 bases and 8 bases respectively, with 21 bases between them. This CDR3 has 15 amino acids. The germline CDR1 and CDR2 sequences are LNHDA and SQIVND (reference sequence). In nucleotides, the CDR3 is TGTGCCAGTGCCCGCCCCGGGACTTTGAGAGAAAAACTGTTTTTT. As protein: CASARPGTLREKLFF. Full variable domain (remainder filled in from reference TRBV19 and TRBJ1-4): DGGITQSPKYLFRKEGQNVTLSCEQNLNHDAMYWYRQDPGQGLRLIYYSQIVNDFQKGDIAEGYSVSREKKESFPLTVTSAQKNPTAFYLCASARPGTLREKLFFGSGTQLSVL.

This chain links TRBV7-2 with TRBJ2-4; TRBD1 matches 10 bases. Germline V CDR1 and CDR2: SGHTA, FQGNSA. V gave up 3 bases and J gave up 0 bases; unmatched junction bases: 2. The CDR3 is 16 residues long. This chain's CDR3 is CASSLRQGAAKNIQYF. As DNA, the CDR3 is TGTGCCAGCAGCTTGAGACAGGGGGCAGCCAAAAACATTCAGTACTTC.

V and J are TRBV12-3 or TRBV12-4 and TRBJ1-1; 9 bases are a match to TRBD1. V dropped 6 bases and J dropped 3; count of bases not matched to a gene: 2. CDR3 length: 13 amino acids. The chain's CDR3 is CASRQGAYTEAFF. In DNA form, the CDR3 reads TGTGCCAGCAGACAGGGGGCTTACACTGAAGCTTTCTTT.

V usage is TRBV30 and J usage is TRBJ1-2; no reliable D call. V lost 3 bases and J lost 4, with 9 bases in between. CDR3 length: 12 amino acids. Per germline, CDR1 GTSNPN and CDR2 SVGIG (reference sequence). CDR3 amino acids: CAWSAGSYGYTF. CDR3 DNA: TGTGCCTGGAGCGCAGGTAGCTATGGCTACACCTTC.

The chain employs TRBV4-1 and TRBJ2-2; TRBD2 matches 7 bases. CDR1 and CDR2 (germline): MGHRA, YSYEKL. This CDR3 spans 16 amino acids. The J segment lost 1 base and the V segment lost 4 bases, leaving 6 bases of the junction unmatched. CDR3 bases: TGCGCCAGCAGCCCTTTGGAGCGGGGGAACACCGGGGAGCTGTTTTTT. It translates to CASSPLERGNTGELFF.

This chain uses TRBV3-1 (or the pseudogene TRBV3-2) with TRBJ1-5, with unresolved D. CDR1 and CDR2 from the germline V gene are LGHDT and YNNKEL (reference sequence). V lost 3 bases to trimming and J lost 2 bases, with 14 bases between them. The CDR3 has 16 amino acids. CDR3 region: CASSQSVEYGNQPQHF. CDR3 DNA sequence: TGTGCCAGCAGCCAGAGCGTGGAATACGGCAATCAGCCCCAGCATTTT.

This chain uses TRBV7-3 with TRBJ2-1; 11 nucleotides match TRBD2. Trimming took 5 bases from V and 6 from J; bases not matched to a gene: 12. This CDR3 comprises 17 residues. CDR1 is SGHTA, CDR2 FQGTGA, per germline. In DNA form, the CDR3 reads TGTGCCAGCAGCCCAAGAAGATCCGGGACTAGCGGCAATGAGCAGTTCTTC. Protein: CASSPRRSGTSGNEQFF.

This clone came up a few times. The J gene is TRBJ2-7, the V gene TRBV6-5; TRBD2 aligns across 13 bases. Germline assignment: CDR1 MNHEY and CDR2 SVGAGI. The CDR3 has 14 residues. V was pared by 6 bases and J by 6 bases, with 5 bases of the junction left unmatched. The CDR3 nucleotides read TGTGCCAGCAGAAAAAGGACTAGCGGGGGCGAGCAGTACGTC. Protein: CASRKRTSGGEQYV.

V is TRBV19 and J is TRBJ1-5; D is unclear. Germline V gives CDR1 LNHDA, CDR2 SQIVND (reference sequence). The CDR3 is 14 residues long. CDR3 sequence: CASVRGLGNQPQHF. CDR3 nucleotide sequence: TGTGCATCGGTGCGCGGGCTGGGCAATCAGCCCCAGCATTTT.

The rearrangement uses TRBV23-1 and TRBJ1-5; 8 nucleotides line up with TRBD1. TRBV23-1 is an ORF; its function is uncertain. After removal of 0 bases from V and 7 bases from J, the junction contained 8 bases not matched to a gene. This CDR3 has 16 amino acids. CDR3: CASSQSWVRGRQPQHF. In nucleotides, the CDR3 is TGCGCCAGCAGTCAATCGTGGGTCAGGGGGCGACAGCCCCAGCATTTT.

This clone was found a few times. The genes are TRBV6-5 and TRBJ2-2, with D possibly matching TRBD2 (7 bases). Trimming left V 2 bases short and J 2 bases short, with 9 bases between. The germline gives CDR1 MNHEY, CDR2 SVGAGI. The CDR3 is made up of 15 amino acids. CDR3: CASSYGGGNTGELFF. The CDR3 DNA reads TGTGCCAGCAGTTACGGGGGGGGCAACACCGGGGAGCTGTTTTTT.

The chain couples TRBV5-1 to TRBJ2-1, with 9 bases matching TRBD2. The CDR3 runs to 12 residues. The V gene's germline CDR1 is SGHRS and CDR2 YFSETQ. V lost 1 base to trimming and J lost 10 bases; unmatched junction nucleotides: 0. The CDR3 region is CASSLTSGEQFF. CDR3 bases: TGCGCCAGCAGCTTGACTAGCGGGGAGCAGTTCTTC.

This chain uses TRBV9 with TRBJ1-3; D is possibly TRBD1 (5 bases). Trimming cost V 0 bases and J 0 bases, with 13 bases left between them. The CDR3 loop spans 17 amino acids. Germline CDR1 is SGDLS and CDR2 is YYNGEE. The CDR3 DNA reads TGTGCCAGCAGCGTAGCTGGTACAGGCCTCTCTGGAAACACCATATATTTT. This translates into CASSVAGTGLSGNTIYF. The full variable domain, in which reference TRBV9 and TRBJ1-3 provide the parts outside the CDR3, is DSGVTQTPKHLITATGQRVTLRCSPRSGDLSVYWYQQSLDQGLQFLIQYYNGEERAKGNILERFSAQQFPDLHSELNLSSLELGDSALYFCASSVAGTGLSGNTIYFGEGSWLTVV.

This chain connects TRBV19 to TRBJ2-3; D possibly corresponds to TRBD2 (6 bases). V lost 3 bases to trimming and J lost 2 bases, with 12 bases between them. The germline gives CDR1 LNHDA, CDR2 SQIVND (reference sequence). The CDR3 is 15 residues long. For the CDR3, the DNA is TGTGCCAGTAGTATTATAGGAGGGCCCACAGATACGCAGTATTTT. This codes for CASSIIGGPTDTQYF.

V and J are TRBV30 and TRBJ2-1, with D perhaps TRBD1 (6 bases). CDR1 and CDR2 from the germline V gene are GTSNPN and SVGIG (reference sequence). The CDR3 contains 16 residues. Trimming took off 1 base at V and 0 bases at J, with 13 bases between the two ends. The CDR3 DNA follows: TGTGCCTGGAGTGCGGGACACCTCACCTCCTACAATGAGCAGTTCTTC. Translating it yields CAWSAGHLTSYNEQFF.

This chain connects TRBV20-1 to TRBJ2-5, with D unresolved. The CDR3 is 14 amino acids. Germline V CDR1 and CDR2: DFQATT, SNEGSKA (reference sequence). Trimming removed 3 bases at V and 0 bases at J, with 11 bases between. The CDR3 sequence: CSASPNQDQETQYF. The DNA of the CDR3 is TGCAGTGCTAGTCCCAACCAGGACCAAGAGACCCAGTACTTC.

This clone was observed a handful of times. V gene TRBV21-1 combines with J gene TRBJ1-5; TRBD1 is the table's D call and was not checked against the DNA. TRBV21-1 constitutes a pseudogene. This CDR3 is 15 amino acids long. The CDR3 region has the DNA TGTGCCAGCAGCACGGGCAGGGCCATCAATCAGCCCCAGCATTTT. This translates into CASSTGRAINQPQHF.

A single count supports this clone. The rearrangement joins TRBV24-1 to TRBJ2-1, with 8 bases aligning to TRBD1. The ends lost 2 bases at V and 4 bases at J; junction bases unmatched: 9. The V gene's germline CDR1 is KGHDR and CDR2 SFDVKD. CDR3 size: 17 residues. Written as DNA, the CDR3 is TGTGCCACCAGTGATTCGAGACAGGGGCCCACATACAATGAGCAGTTCTTC. Translation: CATSDSRQGPTYNEQFF.

The DNA of the CDR3 is TGCAGTGCTAGTAGACTAGCGGGGGGCCGTGGTTACAATGAGCAGTTCTTC. Its protein product is CSASRLAGGRGYNEQFF. The chain links TRBV20-1 to TRBJ2-1, with 13 bases lining up with TRBD2. This CDR3 comprises 17 residues. The V and J ends lost 3 bases and 4 bases, in that order; junction bases with no gene match: 9. Germline V gene sequence: CDR1 DFQATT, CDR2 SNEGSKA (reference sequence).

The genes are TRBV5-4 and TRBJ1-4; a weak D match, TRBD1 (5 bases). The V end lost 4 bases, the J end lost 4 bases, and 11 bases lay between the germline ends. In germline, CDR1 is SGHNT, CDR2 YYREEE (reference sequence). The CDR3 contains 14 residues. The CDR3 nucleotides read TGTGCCAGCAGCGACGGGACTCTTAATGAAAAACTGTTTTTT. Its translation: CASSDGTLNEKLFF.

This chain joins TRBV6-5 and TRBJ2-1; the D gene is possibly TRBD1 (6 bases). Germline CDR1 reads MNHEY; CDR2 reads SVGAGI. The CDR3 is made up of 15 amino acids. Trimming stripped 5 bases from V and 7 bases from J, with 18 bases between. The CDR3 DNA reads TGTGCCAGCAGTCCCCGGGACAAAGGGTGGAATGAGCAGTTCTTC. Amino acids: CASSPRDKGWNEQFF.

V gene TRBV20-1 combines with J gene TRBJ2-3; D is undetermined. The germline V and J ends were trimmed by 3 bases and 0 bases, with 10 bases remaining between them. The CDR3 is 14 residues long. From germline, CDR1 is DFQATT and CDR2 SNEGSKA (reference sequence). CDR3 in DNA: TGCAGTGCTAGTTGGGCGATTAGCACAGATACGCAGTATTTT. This codes for CSASWAISTDTQYF.

The genes are TRBV6-5 and TRBJ1-3, with 7 nucleotides matching TRBD1. The CDR3 consists of 15 residues. V was clipped by 2 bases and J by 2 bases; unmatched bases: 3. From germline, CDR1 is MNHEY and CDR2 SVGAGI. CDR3 coding DNA: TGTGCCAGCAGTTACCAGGGGGGAACTGGAAACACCATATATTTT. Translation: CASSYQGGTGNTIYF.

J is TRBJ2-7 and V is TRBV7-2, with 11 positions matching TRBD1. Germline loops: CDR1 SGHTA, CDR2 FQGNSA. After removal of 3 bases from V and 4 bases from J, the junction contained 11 bases not matched to a gene. The CDR3 is 17 residues long. CDR3 protein: CASSFGTGGASMYEQYF. The CDR3 DNA is TGTGCCAGCAGCTTCGGGACAGGGGGGGCCTCCATGTACGAGCAGTACTTC.

The chain has TRBV11-2 and TRBJ2-7; D remains unclear. The germline CDR1 and CDR2 sequences are SGHAT and FQNNGV. CDR3 length: 14 amino acids. Trimming removed 1 base from V and 3 bases from J, with 10 bases in between. CDR3 loop: CASSLVGRNYEQYF. The CDR3 DNA reads TGTGCCAGCAGCTTAGTTGGCAGGAACTACGAGCAGTACTTC.